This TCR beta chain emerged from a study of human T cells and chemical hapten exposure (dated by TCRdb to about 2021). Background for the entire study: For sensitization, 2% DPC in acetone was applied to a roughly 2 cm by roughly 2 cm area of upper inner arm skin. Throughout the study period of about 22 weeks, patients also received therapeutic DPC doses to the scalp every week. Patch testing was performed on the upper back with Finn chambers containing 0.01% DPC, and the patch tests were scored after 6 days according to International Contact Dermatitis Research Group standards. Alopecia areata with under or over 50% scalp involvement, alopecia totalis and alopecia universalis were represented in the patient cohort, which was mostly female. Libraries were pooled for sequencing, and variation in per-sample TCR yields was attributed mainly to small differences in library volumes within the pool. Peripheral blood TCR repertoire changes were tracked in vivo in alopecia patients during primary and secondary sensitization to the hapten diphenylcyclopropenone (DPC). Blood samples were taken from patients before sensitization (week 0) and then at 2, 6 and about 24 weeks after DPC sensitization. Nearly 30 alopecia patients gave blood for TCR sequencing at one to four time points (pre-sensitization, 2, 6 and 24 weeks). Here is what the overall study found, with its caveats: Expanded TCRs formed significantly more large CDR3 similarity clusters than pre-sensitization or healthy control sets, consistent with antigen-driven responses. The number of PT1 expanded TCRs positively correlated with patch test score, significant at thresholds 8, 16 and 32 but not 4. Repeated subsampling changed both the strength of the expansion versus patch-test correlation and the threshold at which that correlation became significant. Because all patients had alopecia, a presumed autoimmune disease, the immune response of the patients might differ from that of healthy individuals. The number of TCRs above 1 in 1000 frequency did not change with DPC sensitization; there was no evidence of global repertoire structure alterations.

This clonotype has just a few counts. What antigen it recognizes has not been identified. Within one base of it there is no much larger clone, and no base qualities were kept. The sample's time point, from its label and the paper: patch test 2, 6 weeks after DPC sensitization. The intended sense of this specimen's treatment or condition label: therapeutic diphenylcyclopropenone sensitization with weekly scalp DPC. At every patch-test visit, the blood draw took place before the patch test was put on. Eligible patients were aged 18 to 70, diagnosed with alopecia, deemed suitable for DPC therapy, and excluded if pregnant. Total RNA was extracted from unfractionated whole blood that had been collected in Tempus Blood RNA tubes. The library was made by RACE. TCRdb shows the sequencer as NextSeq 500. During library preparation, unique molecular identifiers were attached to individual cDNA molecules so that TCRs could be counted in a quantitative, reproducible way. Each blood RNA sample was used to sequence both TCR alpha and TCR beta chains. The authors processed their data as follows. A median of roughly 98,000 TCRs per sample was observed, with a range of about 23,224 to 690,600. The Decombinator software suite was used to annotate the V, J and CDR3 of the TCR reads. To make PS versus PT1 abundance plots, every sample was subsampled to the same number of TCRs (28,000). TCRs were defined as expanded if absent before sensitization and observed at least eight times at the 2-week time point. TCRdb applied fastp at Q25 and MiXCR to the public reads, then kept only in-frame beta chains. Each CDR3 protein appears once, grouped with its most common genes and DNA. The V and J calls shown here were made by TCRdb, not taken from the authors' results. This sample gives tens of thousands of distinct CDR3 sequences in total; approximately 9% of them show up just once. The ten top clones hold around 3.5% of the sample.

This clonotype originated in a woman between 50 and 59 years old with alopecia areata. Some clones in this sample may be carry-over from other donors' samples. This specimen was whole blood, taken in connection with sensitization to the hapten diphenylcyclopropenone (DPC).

The encoded CDR3 is CASSLSPDRGETQYF. The bases are TGCGCCAGCAGCTTGTCTCCGGACAGGGGTGAGACCCAGTACTTC. The rearrangement joined TRBV5-1 to TRBJ2-5, with TRBD1 identical over 9 junction bases. Compared with germline, V lacks 1 base and J lacks 5 bases; bases without a gene match: 6. CDR1 and CDR2, per the germline V gene, are SGHRS and YFSETQ. The cysteine opens and the phenylalanine closes a CDR3 of 15 amino acids. The CDR3 DNA has 45 bases and is translated from base 1.